The rows below give T cell receptor beta chains drawn from one sample of a study of CD4 T cells in relation to SARS-CoV-2 and coronaviruses. Their specific antigens are unknown. Generated by immunoSEQ multiplex PCR, the TCRdb table keeps only in-frame clones and is missing some. The table includes about 38,000 clones, approximately 77% detected once. Sequencing used naive CD4+ T cells from PBMCs, cultured in vitro. The receptor source for this set is an adult with COVID-19. The conserved cysteine and the conserved F or W are not part of the CDR3 here. The order of the fields is V gene, CDR3 length, D gene, CDR3 protein. D genes are given only for firm matches.

>TRBV18|13|TRBD1
ASSQTQGGTDTQY
>TRBV11-2|13|NA
ASSPGRGLKYEQY
>TRBV5-1|13|TRBD1
ASSLQGTDNSPLH
>TRBV2|13|TRBD2
ASTRRTSGRDTQY
>TRBV21-1|16|NA
ASSKASRVFQLTNEQF
>TRBV19|14|TRBD1
ASSMVPGQGADTQY
>TRBV7-8|14|NA
ASSSHATTTTYEQY
>TRBV15|10|NA
ATSRDHQPQH
>TRBV6-5|11|NA
ASRRGSTDTQY
>TRBV7-9|14|TRBD1
ASSPSGRGPNQPQH
>TRBV18|11|TRBD2
ASSPREADTQY
>TRBV4-3|14|TRBD1
ASSPGTGYLSEKLF
>TRBV5-1|11|NA
ASKPQLNTEAF
>TRBV28|14|NA
ASQGLGGLPPYEQY
>TRBV30|12|NA
AWSGWGREEKLF
>TRBV7-9|11|TRBD1
ASSPTGDDEQY
>TRBV9|11|NA
ASSAGPNEKLF
>TRBV5-4|13|TRBD1
ASSSTGTATGELF
>TRBV5-1|13|NA
ASSLVRGSGSPLH
>TRBV19|12|NA
ATTDRASTDTQY
>TRBV3-1/TRBV3-2|14|NA
ASSFRPPRSYNEQF
>TRBV29-1|12|TRBD2
SVETGTSGYEQY
>TRBV7-2|13|TRBD1
ASSFGQVSSGGYT
>TRBV28|14|TRBD1
ASTEQGALRNQPQH
>TRBV28|10|NA
ASSLLQETQY
>TRBV2|11|NA
ASRGRGTDTQY
>TRBV27|14|TRBD2
ASSLLGLALGNEQF
>TRBV3-1/TRBV3-2|13|TRBD1
ASSQAGGPPGSQY
>TRBV3-1/TRBV3-2|11|NA
ASSQDVGYQQY
>TRBV6-2/TRBV6-3|11|NA
ASSSGRIYGYT
>TRBV10-3|15|TRBD2
AIRPWVAGKGAYEQY
>TRBV10-3|11|NA
AISRGQQETQY
>TRBV7-5|15|NA
VRSRPRRHTGANVLT
>TRBV7-9|11|TRBD2
ASRVTSANEQF
>TRBV13|17|TRBD2
ASSLESRTSGEKSYEQY
>TRBV4-1|14|TRBD1
ASSQDRTGVVDEQY
>TRBV7-2|11|TRBD1
ASTRGPNEKLF
>TRBV19|12|NA
ASKEGVGNQPQH
>TRBV6-2/TRBV6-3|10|TRBD2
ASSWTSIEQY
>TRBV28|15|NA
ASSLPFPPGPGDEQY
>TRBV10-3|13|NA
AISVRPRGNQPQH
>TRBV6-2/TRBV6-3|14|NA
ASSSTTGRRSYEQY
>TRBV5-1|13|NA
ASSLTGTRNTEAF
>TRBV14|11|NA
ASSQAGKTEAF
>TRBV28|10|NA
ASRRSTDTQY
>TRBV7-9|13|TRBD1
ASSFRQGTNEKLF
>TRBV7-9|11|NA
ASSLGVLEKLF
>TRBV19|16|TRBD1
ASSYTGTGQSSYNEQF
>TRBV2|13|TRBD1
ASRFGGDRANIQY
>TRBV6-1|14|TRBD2
ASSELAGVSYNEQF
>TRBV4-1|13|NA
ASSYSAEGRYEQY
>TRBV6-5|9|NA
ASRSGYEQY